This section outlines one TCR beta chain sequence together with its context. No antigen is known for it. This entry belongs to a study of CD4 T cells in relation to SARS-CoV-2 and coronaviruses. Study background: Crossreactive spike epitopes shared across donors were mapped to their HLA restriction.

Before the COVID-19 pandemic, during about 2010-2019, CD4+ T cells were taken from unexposed donors. CD4+ T cells were isolated from the cells after more than nine days of culture. Testing used SARS-CoV-2 S/N and four cold-coronavirus spikes on unexposed-donor CD4+ T cells, cells permitting. Fresh IL-2 medium replaced half the medium on days 3 and 7. Generated by immunoSEQ multiplex PCR, the TCRdb table keeps only in-frame clones and is missing some. The sample holds some 20,000 clones, 74% seen once. Study-wide results and caveats: Samples before the pandemic and after infection were not matched within any donor.

This CDR3 has 15 amino acids. In germline, CDR1 is MNHEY, CDR2 SVGAGI. Trimming removed 5 bases from V and 6 bases from J; junction bases left unmatched: 13. This receptor was taken from a human donor in good health. Source material: CD4+ T cells from PBMCs, cultured in vitro. The rearrangement links TRBV6-5 to TRBJ2-7; 7 nucleotides agree with TRBD1. CDR3: CASSQLRQGFGEQYF. The CDR3 region has the DNA TGTGCCAGCAGTCAACTCAGACAGGGTTTTGGCGAGCAGTACTTC.